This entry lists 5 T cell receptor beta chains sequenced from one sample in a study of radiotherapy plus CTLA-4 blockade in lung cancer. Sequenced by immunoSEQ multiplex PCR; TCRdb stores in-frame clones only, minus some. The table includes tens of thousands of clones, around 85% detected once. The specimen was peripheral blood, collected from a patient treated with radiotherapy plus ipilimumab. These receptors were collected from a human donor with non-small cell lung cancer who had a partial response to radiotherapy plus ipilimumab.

The CDR3 DNA is TGTGCCAGCAGCGCAGGGGTAGGTGGCAATCAGCCCCAGCATTTT. Residues: CASSAGVGGNQPQHF. The chain has TRBV9 and TRBJ1-5, with a possible D match to TRBD1 (6 bases). This CDR3 contains 15 residues. CDR1 is SGDLS, CDR2 YYNGEE, per germline. The V gene lost 3 bases and the J gene lost 2 bases, with 12 bases spanning the gap.

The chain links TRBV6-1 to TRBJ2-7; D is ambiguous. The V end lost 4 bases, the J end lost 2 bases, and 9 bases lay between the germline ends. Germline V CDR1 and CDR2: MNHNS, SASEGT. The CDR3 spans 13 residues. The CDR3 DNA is TGTGCCAGCAGTGTGGCTGGTCCCTACGAGCAGTACTTC. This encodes CASSVAGPYEQYF.

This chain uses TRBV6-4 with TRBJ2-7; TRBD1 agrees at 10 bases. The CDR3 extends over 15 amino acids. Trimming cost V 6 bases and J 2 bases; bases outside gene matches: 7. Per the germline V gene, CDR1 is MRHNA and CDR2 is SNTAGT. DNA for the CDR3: TGTGCCAGCAGCAAAGCAGGGACAGGGGCCTACGAGCAGTACGTC. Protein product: CASSKAGTGAYEQYV.

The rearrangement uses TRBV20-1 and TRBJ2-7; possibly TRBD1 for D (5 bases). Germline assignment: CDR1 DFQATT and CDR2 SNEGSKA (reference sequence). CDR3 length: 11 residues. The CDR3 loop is CTPGRTYEQYF. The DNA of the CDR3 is TGCACCCCAGGGCGTACCTACGAGCAGTACTTC.

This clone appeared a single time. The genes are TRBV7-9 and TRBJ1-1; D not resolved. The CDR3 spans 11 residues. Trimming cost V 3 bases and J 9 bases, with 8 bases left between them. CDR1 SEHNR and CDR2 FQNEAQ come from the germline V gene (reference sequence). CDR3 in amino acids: CASSLPGKAFF. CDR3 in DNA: TGTGCCAGCAGCTTGCCGGGGAAAGCTTTCTTT.